Presented here are 5 T cell receptor beta chains from one specimen sequenced in a study of OX40 agonist ivuxolimab in advanced cancers. Sequencing was performed with immunoSEQ multiplex PCR; in TCRdb, only in-frame clones are kept and a portion is missing. Among under 60,000 clones, about 90% were seen once, and the ten largest hold 5% to 5.5%. The material was CD4+ or CD8+ T cells sorted from blood, obtained in a trial of the OX40 agonist ivuxolimab. These receptors were obtained from an adult with an advanced solid tumor such as melanoma, head and neck, liver or kidney cancer.

The chain recombines TRBV2 with TRBJ1-5, with unresolved D. In germline, CDR1 is SNHLY, CDR2 FYNNEI. V was shortened by 3 bases and J by 4 bases, with 13 bases between the two germline ends. This CDR3 spans 15 amino acids. The CDR3 sequence is CASSEFAGRNQPQHF. DNA of the CDR3: TGTGCCAGCAGTGAGTTTGCGGGCAGAAATCAGCCCCAGCATTTT.

This chain links TRBV27 with TRBJ1-5, with D tentatively TRBD1 (5 bases). This CDR3 has 16 residues. In germline, CDR1 is MNHEY, CDR2 SMNVEV (reference sequence). The V and J ends lost 5 bases and 5 bases respectively, with 19 bases between them. Here the CDR3 DNA reads TGTGCCAGCAGTCCCCTAGGGGCTGGACGGGATCAGCCCCAGCATTTT. As protein: CASSPLGAGRDQPQHF.

CDR3 DNA: TGTGCCAGCAGCGAGCGGGGAGTAGGAAGTGAAAAACTGTTTTTT. It translates to CASSERGVGSEKLFF. The rearrangement joins TRBV9 to TRBJ1-4; D is unresolved. The CDR3 has 15 residues. V lost 3 bases and J 7 bases, leaving 16 bases between the germline ends. Germline CDR1 reads SGDLS; CDR2 reads YYNGEE.

This clone has only one observation. The V call is TRBV6-4, the J call TRBJ2-4; D is ambiguous. This CDR3 is built from 13 residues. The germline V gene has CDR1 MRHNA and CDR2 SNTAGT. V was clipped by 4 bases and J by 6 bases, with 10 bases between them. CDR3 loop: CASSAALVNIQYF. As DNA, the CDR3 is TGTGCCAGCAGTGCCGCACTTGTAAACATTCAGTACTTC.

V usage is TRBV19 and J usage is TRBJ2-1; the D gene is possibly TRBD2 (7 bases). The ends were cut back, 6 bases at V and 10 bases at J, with 10 bases in the middle. This CDR3 comprises 11 residues. CDR1 LNHDA and CDR2 SQIVND come from the germline V gene (reference sequence). CDR3 DNA: TGTGCCAGTAGGGGGAGGGGGGAGCAGTTCTTC. Translating gives CASRGRGEQFF. Full variable domain (rest looked up from reference TRBV19 and TRBJ2-1): DGGITQSPKYLFRKEGQNVTLSCEQNLNHDAMYWYRQDPGQGLRLIYYSQIVNDFQKGDIAEGYSVSREKKESFPLTVTSAQKNPTAFYLCASRGRGEQFFGPGTRLTVL.